The source of this TCR beta chain is a study of Ad26.COV2.S vaccination and SARS-CoV-2 variants. At the level of the study: The donor was enrolled in the Ad26.COV2.S arm of the COV1001 trial.

Study outcomes and limitations: Vaccine and placebo groups showed comparable non-spike TCR breadth.

This clone was observed once. The antigen is unknown. With V trimmed by 4 bases and J by 4 bases, 2 bases remained unmatched. Germline V lookup: CDR1 MNHEY, CDR2 SVGAGI. The CDR3 is 15 amino acids. The assay was immunoSEQ multiplex PCR, and TCRdb's table has in-frame clones only and misses some. The repertoire holds about 680,000 clones, with about 90% as singletons. The treatment here: roughly 18 received Ad26.COV2.S at low or high dose, single or two shots; roughly five received placebo; per-sample allocation not given. Following the first vaccine or placebo injection, samples were taken on day 63. Sequencing used peripheral blood, obtained in a trial of Ad26.COV2.S vaccine versus placebo. The chain joins TRBV6-5 to TRBJ1-4; TRBD1 matches 11 bases. The source is a person aged 18 to 65 who received the Ad26.COV2.S COVID-19 vaccine or a placebo. The CDR3 coding sequence is TGTGCCAGCAGTTCCGGGACAGGGGGTAATGAAAAACTGTTTTTT. Residues: CASSSGTGGNEKLFF.